This record looks at one T cell receptor beta chain sequence and its context. These data originate in a study of T cell changes during pregnancy in multiple sclerosis. Germline V lookup: CDR1 MNHNY, CDR2 SVGAGI (reference sequence). V was pared by 2 bases and J by 2 bases, with 11 bases between. This CDR3 contains 15 residues. Sequencing used immunoSEQ multiplex PCR; TCRdb keeps in-frame clones, though not all of them. The sample records approximately 30,000 clones, approximately 88% being singletons. The J gene is TRBJ2-3, the V gene TRBV6-6; maybe TRBD2 (6 bases). The sample in question was CD8+ T cells from peripheral blood mononuclear cells, obtained in the first trimester of pregnancy. This clonotype was obtained from a female donor with multiple sclerosis, enrolled in a pregnancy study. This CDR3 reads CASSYTVADTDTQYF. CDR3 nucleotide sequence: TGTGCCAGCAGTTACACGGTAGCGGACACAGATACGCAGTATTTT.